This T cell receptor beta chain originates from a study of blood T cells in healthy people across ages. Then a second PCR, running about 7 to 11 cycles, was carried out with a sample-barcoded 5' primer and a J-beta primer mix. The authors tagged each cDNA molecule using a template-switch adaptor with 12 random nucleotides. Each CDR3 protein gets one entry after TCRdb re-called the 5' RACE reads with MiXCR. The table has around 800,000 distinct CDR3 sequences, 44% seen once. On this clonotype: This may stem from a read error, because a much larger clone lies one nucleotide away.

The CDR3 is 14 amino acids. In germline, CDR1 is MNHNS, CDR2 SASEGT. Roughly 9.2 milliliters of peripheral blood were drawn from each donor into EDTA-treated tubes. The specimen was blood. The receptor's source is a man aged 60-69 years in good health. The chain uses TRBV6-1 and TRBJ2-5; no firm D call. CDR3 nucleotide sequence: TGTGCCTGCAGTGAAGGGCTGCGAGGAGAGACCCAGTACTTC. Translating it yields CACSEGLRGETQYF.